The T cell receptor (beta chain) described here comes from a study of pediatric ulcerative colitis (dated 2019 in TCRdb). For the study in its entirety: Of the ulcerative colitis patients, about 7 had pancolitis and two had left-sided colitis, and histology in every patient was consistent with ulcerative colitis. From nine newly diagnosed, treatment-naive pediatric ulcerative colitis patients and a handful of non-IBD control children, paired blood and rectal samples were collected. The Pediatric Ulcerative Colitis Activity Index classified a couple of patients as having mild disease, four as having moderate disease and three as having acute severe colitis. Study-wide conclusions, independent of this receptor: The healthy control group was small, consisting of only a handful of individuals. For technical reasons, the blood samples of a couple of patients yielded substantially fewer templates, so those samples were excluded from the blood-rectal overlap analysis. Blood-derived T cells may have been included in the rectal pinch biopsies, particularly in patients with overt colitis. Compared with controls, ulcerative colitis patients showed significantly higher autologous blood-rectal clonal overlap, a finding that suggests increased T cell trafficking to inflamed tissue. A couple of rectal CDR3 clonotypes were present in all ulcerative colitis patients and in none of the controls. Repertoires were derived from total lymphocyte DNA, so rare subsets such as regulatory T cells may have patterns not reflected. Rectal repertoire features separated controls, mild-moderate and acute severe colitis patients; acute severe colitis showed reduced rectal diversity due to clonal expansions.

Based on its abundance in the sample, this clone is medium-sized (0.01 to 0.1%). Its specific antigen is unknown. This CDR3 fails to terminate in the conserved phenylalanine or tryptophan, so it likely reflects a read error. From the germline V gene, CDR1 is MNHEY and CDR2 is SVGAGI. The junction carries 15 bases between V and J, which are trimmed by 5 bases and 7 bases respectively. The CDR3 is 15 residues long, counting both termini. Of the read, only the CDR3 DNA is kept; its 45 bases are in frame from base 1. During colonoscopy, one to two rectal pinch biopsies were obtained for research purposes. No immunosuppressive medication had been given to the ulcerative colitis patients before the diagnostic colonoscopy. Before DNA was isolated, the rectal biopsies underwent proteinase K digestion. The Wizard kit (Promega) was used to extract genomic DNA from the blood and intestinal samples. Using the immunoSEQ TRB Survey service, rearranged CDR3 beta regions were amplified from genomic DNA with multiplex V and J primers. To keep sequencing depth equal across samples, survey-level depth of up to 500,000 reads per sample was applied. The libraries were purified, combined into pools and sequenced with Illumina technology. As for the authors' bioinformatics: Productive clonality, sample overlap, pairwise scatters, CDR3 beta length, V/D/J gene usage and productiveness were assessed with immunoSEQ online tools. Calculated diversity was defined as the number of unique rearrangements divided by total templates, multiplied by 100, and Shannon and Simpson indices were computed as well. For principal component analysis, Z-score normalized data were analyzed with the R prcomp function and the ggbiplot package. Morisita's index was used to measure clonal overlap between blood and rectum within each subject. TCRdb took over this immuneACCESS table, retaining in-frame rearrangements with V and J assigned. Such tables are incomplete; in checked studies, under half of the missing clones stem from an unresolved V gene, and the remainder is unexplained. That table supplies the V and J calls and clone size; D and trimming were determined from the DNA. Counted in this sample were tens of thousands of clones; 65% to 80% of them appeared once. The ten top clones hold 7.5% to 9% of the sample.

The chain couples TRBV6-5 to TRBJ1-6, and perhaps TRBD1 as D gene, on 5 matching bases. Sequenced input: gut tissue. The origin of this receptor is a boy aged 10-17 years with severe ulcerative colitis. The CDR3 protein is CASSISGQRNSPLHL. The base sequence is TGTGCCAGCAGTATCTCGGGGCAGAGGAATTCACCCCTCCACCTT.